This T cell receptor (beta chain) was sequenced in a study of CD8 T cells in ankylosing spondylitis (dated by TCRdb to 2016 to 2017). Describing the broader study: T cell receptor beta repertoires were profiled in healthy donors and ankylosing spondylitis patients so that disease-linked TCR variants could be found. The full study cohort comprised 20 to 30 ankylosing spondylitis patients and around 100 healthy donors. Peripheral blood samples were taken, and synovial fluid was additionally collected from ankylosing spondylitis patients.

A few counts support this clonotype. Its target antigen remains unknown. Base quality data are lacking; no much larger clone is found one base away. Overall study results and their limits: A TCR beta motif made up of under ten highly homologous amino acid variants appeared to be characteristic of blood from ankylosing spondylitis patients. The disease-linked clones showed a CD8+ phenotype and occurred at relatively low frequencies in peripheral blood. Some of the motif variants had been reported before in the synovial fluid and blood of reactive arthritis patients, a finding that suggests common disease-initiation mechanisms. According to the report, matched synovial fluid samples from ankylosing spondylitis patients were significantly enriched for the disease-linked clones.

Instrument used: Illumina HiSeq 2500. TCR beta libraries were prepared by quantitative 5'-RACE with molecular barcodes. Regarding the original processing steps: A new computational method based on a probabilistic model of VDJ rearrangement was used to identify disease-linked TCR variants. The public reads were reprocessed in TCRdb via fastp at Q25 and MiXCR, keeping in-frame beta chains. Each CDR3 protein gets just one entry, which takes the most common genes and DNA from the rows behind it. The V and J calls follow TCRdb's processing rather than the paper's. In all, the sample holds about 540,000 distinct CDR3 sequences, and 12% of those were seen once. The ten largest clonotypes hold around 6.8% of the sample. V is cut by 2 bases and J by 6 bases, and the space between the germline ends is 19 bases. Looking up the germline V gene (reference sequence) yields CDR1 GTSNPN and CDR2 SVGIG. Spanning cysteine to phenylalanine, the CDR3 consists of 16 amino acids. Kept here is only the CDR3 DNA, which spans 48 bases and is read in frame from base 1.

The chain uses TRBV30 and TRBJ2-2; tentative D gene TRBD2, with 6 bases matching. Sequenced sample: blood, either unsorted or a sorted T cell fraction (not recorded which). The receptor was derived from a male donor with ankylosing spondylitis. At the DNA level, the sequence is TGTGCCTGGAGTATCCCACCGGGACTTTTGGCCGGGGAGCTGTTTTTT. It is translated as CAWSIPPGLLAGELFF. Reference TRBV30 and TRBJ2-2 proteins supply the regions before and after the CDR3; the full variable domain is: SQTIHQWPATLVQPVGSPLSLECTVEGTSNPNLYWYRQAAGRGLQLLFYSVGIGQISSEVPQNLSASRPQDRQFILSSKKLLLSDSGFYLCAWSIPPGLLAGELFFGEGSRLTVL.